This TCR beta chain originates from a study of cytomegalovirus exposure and HLA in healthy donors. Remarks on this clone: The antigen remains unidentified.

General study findings and limits: Indistinguishability led to the exclusion of some V segments, TRBV6-2 and TRBV6-3 included. Cytomegalovirus-associated status was assigned to approximately 160 TCR beta chains. A later look showed TCR association rates differing by HLA locus, highest for DRB1 and lowest for HLA-C.

The PCR had 60 Vbeta and 13 Jbeta primers. Profiled with immunoSEQ multiplex PCR; TCRdb holds only in-frame clones, not every one. The sample has 150,000 to 200,000 clones; approximately 70% are singletons. Germline CDR1 MGHRA, CDR2 YSYEKL. The CDR3 is made up of 16 amino acids. V was clipped by 0 bases and J by 2 bases, with 14 bases between them. The receptor comes from a woman in her twenties or thirties in good health and CMV-seronegative. The chain recombines TRBV4-1 with TRBJ2-7, with D maybe TRBD2 (6 bases). Source material: PBMCs. The DNA for the CDR3 is TGCGCCAGCAGCCAAGATCGGGAGTCCCTGACCTACGAGCAGTACTTC. Its protein product is CASSQDRESLTYEQYF.